These 19 T cell receptor beta chains came from one sample sequenced in a study of T cells in Graves' hyperthyroidism and ophthalmopathy. Amplification targeted TCR beta CDR3 regions from RNA transcripts. RT-PCR in the first round (using the HTBI primer set) targeted the TCR CDR3. TCRdb itself ran the multiplex PCR reads through MiXCR, one entry per CDR3 protein. Seen here are roughly 580,000 distinct CDR3 sequences, about 15% observed once, and the top ten hold about 5.8%. The sample consisted of blood. Receptor source: a woman between 25 and 40 years old with Graves' hyperthyroidism that later progressed to Graves' ophthalmopathy.

This clonotype was counted many times. The V call is TRBV27, the J call TRBJ2-3, with TRBD2 matching over 11 bases. V dropped 5 bases and J dropped 2; count of bases not matched to a gene: 6. The germline gives CDR1 MNHEY, CDR2 SMNVEV (reference sequence). CDR3 length equals 16 residues. The CDR3, as DNA: TGTGCCAGCAGTCCGGGGACTAGCGGAACCACAGATACGCAGTATTTT. This encodes CASSPGTSGTTDTQYF.

This clonotype was recorded at least ten times. The J gene is TRBJ2-7, the V gene TRBV29-1, with TRBD2 identical over 12 bases. CDR1 and CDR2 (germline): SQVTM, ANQGSEA. This CDR3 is 14 amino acids long. With 6 bases clipped from V and 4 bases from J, the junction kept 7 bases outside the gene matches. The CDR3 DNA follows: TGCAGCGTCCCGAAGACTAGCGGGAGTTACGAGCAGTACTTC. Encoded protein: CSVPKTSGSYEQYF.

This clonotype was counted at least ten times. The chain joins TRBV2 to TRBJ1-2; 7 bases are shared with TRBD1. The length of the CDR3 is 15 residues. The V gene's germline CDR1 is SNHLY and CDR2 FYNNEI. V was clipped by 1 base and J by 7 bases; unmatched bases: 9. The CDR3 coding sequence is TGTGCCAGCAGTGAAGGAGGGACAGCTAGGGGTGGCTACACCTTC. This codes for CASSEGGTARGGYTF.

This clonotype was counted at least ten times. The V gene is TRBV12-3 or TRBV12-4, the J gene TRBJ2-2, with 9 bases identical to TRBD2. The CDR3 is 14 amino acids. The J segment lost 5 bases and the V segment lost 10 bases, leaving 8 bases of the junction unmatched. For the CDR3, the DNA is TGTGCCACCTTAGCGGGAGTAGGGACCGGGGAGCTGTTTTTT. This translates into CATLAGVGTGELFF.

This clonotype was picked up many times. The chain joins TRBV5-1 to TRBJ1-4; D may be TRBD1 (6 bases). The germline gives CDR1 SGHRS, CDR2 YFSETQ. Trimming took off 8 bases at V and 8 bases at J, with 16 bases between the two ends. CDR3 length: 13 residues. In DNA, the CDR3 is TGCGCCAGTAGACAGGTCGAGAGAGAAAAACTGTTTTTT. Protein: CASRQVEREKLFF.

This clonotype has at least ten counts. The chain joins TRBV20-1 to TRBJ2-7; D unresolved. The V and J ends lost 3 bases and 0 bases respectively, with 6 bases between them. Per the germline V gene, CDR1 is DFQATT and CDR2 is SNEGSKA (reference sequence). This CDR3 contains 12 residues. The DNA for the CDR3 is TGCAGTGCTAGGTGGAGCTCCTACGAGCAGTACTTC. Amino acids: CSARWSSYEQYF.

On this clonotype itself: Germline is not matched at one junction end, which may reflect a read error. This chain links TRBV24-1 with TRBJ2-5, with 14 bases matching TRBD2. The CDR3 runs to 15 residues. CDR1 is KGHDR, CDR2 SFDVKD, per germline. The CDR3 DNA follows: TGTACCACCAGTGAGCGACTAGCGGGAGGGGAGACCCAGTACTTC. Translating it yields CTTSERLAGGETQYF.

This clonotype was detected ten times or more. The chain recombines TRBV12-3 or TRBV12-4 with TRBJ2-1; 10 nucleotides agree with TRBD2. The CDR3 loop spans 15 amino acids. Germline trimming cut 5 bases from V and 2 bases from J; bases unmatched to any gene: 3. CDR3 sequence reads: CASSPLAGAYNEQFF. CDR3 DNA: TGTGCCAGCAGTCCGCTAGCGGGGGCCTACAATGAGCAGTTCTTC.

This clonotype was counted at least ten times. The chain combines TRBV30 with TRBJ1-1, with D perhaps matching TRBD1 (6 bases). Per germline, CDR1 GTSNPN and CDR2 SVGIG (reference sequence). Deletions cut 0 bases from V and 6 bases from J, with 14 bases between. This CDR3 has 14 amino acids. CDR3 sequence: CAWSVQGDSPEAFF. For the CDR3, the DNA is TGTGCCTGGAGTGTACAGGGAGACAGCCCTGAAGCTTTCTTT.

This clonotype has a handful of counts. The genes are TRBV5-6 and TRBJ2-1, with D perhaps TRBD2 (5 bases). The V gene's germline CDR1 is SGHDT and CDR2 YYEEEE. The CDR3 is 15 residues long. Trimming stripped 3 bases from V and 1 base from J, with 11 bases between. DNA of the CDR3: TGTGCCAGCAGCTCAGGCGGACTGTCCTACAATGAGCAGTTCTTC. Translation gives CASSSGGLSYNEQFF.

The chain links TRBV20-1 to TRBJ1-3; 9 nucleotides match TRBD1. The CDR3 length is 17 residues. Germline V CDR1 and CDR2: DFQATT, SNEGSKA (reference sequence). The trim removed 1 base at V and 0 bases at J, leaving 7 bases unmatched. CDR3 residues: CSARATGGPFSGNTIYF. For the CDR3, the DNA is TGCAGTGCTAGAGCGACAGGGGGGCCATTCTCTGGAAACACCATATATTTT.

This clonotype was recorded at least ten times. The chain couples TRBV12-3 or TRBV12-4 to TRBJ2-5; weak D call: TRBD1 (6 bases). This CDR3 comprises 15 residues. The germline V and J ends were trimmed by 7 bases and 3 bases, with 18 bases remaining between them. In DNA form, the CDR3 reads TGTGCCAGCACCCTAGGGGGTACCATCGAAGAGACCCAGTACTTC. Translating gives CASTLGGTIEETQYF.

This clonotype was counted at least ten times. The chain carries TRBV14 and TRBJ2-1; 11 bases are a match to TRBD2. Germline CDR1 is SGHDN and CDR2 is FVKESK. After removal of 4 bases from V and 4 bases from J, the junction contained 6 bases not matched to a gene. The CDR3 length is 16 residues. In nucleotides, the CDR3 is TGTGCCAGCAGCCGCCTAACTAGCGGGGGTTACAATGAGCAGTTCTTC. Residues: CASSRLTSGGYNEQFF.

There are many counts of this clonotype. The DNA for the CDR3 is TGTGCTAGTGGTTTGCCCCTAGGTACGCTCTCCTACGAGCAGTACTTC. It yields the protein CASGLPLGTLSYEQYF. The V and J genes are TRBV12-5 and TRBJ2-7, with D hard to call. The germline V gene has CDR1 LGHNT and CDR2 FRNRAP. This CDR3 spans 16 amino acids. V was trimmed by 2 bases and J by 0 bases, leaving 14 bases between them.

The chain carries TRBV7-9 and TRBJ1-2, with 11 bases identical to TRBD1. Germline V gene lookup returns CDR1 SEHNR and CDR2 FQNEAQ (reference sequence). V lost 1 base, J lost 9 bases, and 4 bases stayed unmatched. The CDR3 covers 14 residues. CDR3 sequence (DNA): TGTGCCAGCAGCTTAGGGGACAGGGGGACGCGCTACACCTTC. It is translated as CASSLGDRGTRYTF.

This clonotype was detected ten times or more. The V call is TRBV2, the J call TRBJ1-2; possibly TRBD1 for D (5 bases). Between the trimmed V and J ends, which lost 5 bases and 2 bases, there was a span of 9 bases. Per germline, CDR1 SNHLY and CDR2 FYNNEI. The CDR3 loop spans 13 amino acids. CDR3 sequence (DNA): TGTGCCAGCAGTCGACAGCAAAACTATGGCTACACCTTC. It encodes CASSRQQNYGYTF.

This clonotype has at least ten counts. This chain uses TRBV20-1 with TRBJ2-5, with 7 nucleotides matching TRBD2. The CDR3 has 16 residues. Germline V CDR1 and CDR2: DFQATT, SNEGSKA (reference sequence). J lost 2 bases, V lost 1 base, and 10 bases had no gene match. CDR3 in amino acids: CSARGPTSVPQETQYF. The CDR3 region has the DNA TGCAGTGCTAGAGGGCCCACTAGCGTACCGCAAGAGACCCAGTACTTC.

This clonotype was found many times. This chain connects TRBV11-2 to TRBJ2-1, with 8 bases lining up with TRBD1. The V gene end was trimmed by 5 bases and the J gene end by 5 bases; junction bases not matched to a gene: 20. This CDR3 comprises 19 residues. The germline CDR1 and CDR2 sequences are SGHAT and FQNNGV. CDR3 loop: CASSIRTGNLYWSDNEQFF. The CDR3 DNA sequence: TGTGCCAGCAGCATCCGGACAGGGAATCTATATTGGTCGGACAATGAGCAGTTCTTC.

The chain combines TRBV19 with TRBJ2-2, with TRBD1 matching 8 bases. V gave up 6 bases and J gave up 5 bases; unmatched junction bases: 14. This CDR3 region has 17 residues. Per the germline V gene, CDR1 is LNHDA and CDR2 is SQIVND (reference sequence). CDR3 residues: CASSRQGWLVNTGELFF. The CDR3, as DNA: TGTGCCAGTAGCCGACAGGGGTGGCTAGTGAATACCGGGGAGCTGTTTTTT.